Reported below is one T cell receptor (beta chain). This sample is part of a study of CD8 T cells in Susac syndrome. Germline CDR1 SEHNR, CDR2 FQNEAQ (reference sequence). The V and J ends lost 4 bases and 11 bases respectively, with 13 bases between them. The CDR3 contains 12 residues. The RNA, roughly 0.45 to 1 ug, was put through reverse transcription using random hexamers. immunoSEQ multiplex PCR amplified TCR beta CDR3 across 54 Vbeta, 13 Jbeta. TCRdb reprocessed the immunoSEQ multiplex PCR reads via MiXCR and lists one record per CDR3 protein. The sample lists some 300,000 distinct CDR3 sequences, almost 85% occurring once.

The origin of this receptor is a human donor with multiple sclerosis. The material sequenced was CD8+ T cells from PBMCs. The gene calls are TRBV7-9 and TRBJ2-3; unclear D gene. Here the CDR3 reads CASSSTTDRQYF. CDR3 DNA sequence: TGTGCCAGCAGCTCAACCACAGACCGGCAGTATTTT.